Listed below are T cell receptor beta chains from one sample, sequenced in a study of CD8 T cells in ankylosing spondylitis. TCRdb reanalysed the 5' RACE reads using MiXCR and keeps one entry per CDR3 protein. The sample records about 540,000 distinct CDR3 sequences, about an eighth being singletons. The sequenced sample consisted of blood, either unsorted or a sorted T cell fraction (not recorded which). All receptors derive from a male donor with ankylosing spondylitis. The CDR3 runs from the conserved cysteine through the conserved F or W. Fields, in order: J gene, D gene, V gene, clone size, CDR3 DNA, CDR3 protein. D genes are given only for firm matches. Size values are once, few and many counts, or a class for expanded clones, and some rows have none.

TRBJ2-1	NA	TRBV18	NA	TGTGCCAGCTCACCTTTGGACCCAGGGAATGAGCAGTTCTTC	CASSPLDPGNEQFF
TRBJ2-3	NA	TRBV29-1	many	TGCAGCGTTGCAAAGAGTTGGGCAGAAAGCACAGATACGCAGTATTTT	CSVAKSWAESTDTQYF
TRBJ2-1	NA	TRBV6-2/TRBV6-3	many	TGTGCCAGCAGTTACTCGATTGGGGGAGAACTCCCGAACTCCTACAATGAGCAGTTCTTC	CASSYSIGGELPNSYNEQFF
TRBJ2-3	TRBD2	TRBV11-2	few	TGTGCCAGCAGCTTAACCCTTACGGGAGGGACAGATACGCAGTATTTT	CASSLTLTGGTDTQYF
TRBJ2-1	TRBD2	TRBV12-3/TRBV12-4	NA	TGTGCCAGCAGCCGCGGGGGGCCCAATGAGCAGTTCTTC	CASSRGGPNEQFF
TRBJ1-2	NA	TRBV4-2	many	TGTGCCAGCAGCCAAGCCGGGGAGGGAGGCTACACCTTC	CASSQAGEGGYTF
TRBJ2-1	TRBD2	TRBV6-5	NA	TGTGCCAGCAGTTACCTTAGCGGGAGAACCTACAATGAGCAGTTCTTC	CASSYLSGRTYNEQFF
TRBJ2-1	NA	TRBV12-3/TRBV12-4	few	TGTGCCAGCACCTCGAGAGCGCTCGCTCCCCATGAGCAGTTCTTC	CASTSRALAPHEQFF
TRBJ2-1	TRBD2	TRBV5-1	many	TGCGCCAGCAGCTTGGCTAGCGGGAGAAGGACCTACAATGAGCAGTTCTTC	CASSLASGRRTYNEQFF
TRBJ2-7	NA	TRBV30	few	TGTGCCTGGAGGGAAACAGGGAGCTACGAGCAGTACTTC	CAWRETGSYEQYF
TRBJ2-2	TRBD2	TRBV20-1	few	TGCAGTGCTAGACAAACTAGCGGGAGAATAACCGGGGAGCTGTTTTTT	CSARQTSGRITGELFF
TRBJ2-5	TRBD2	TRBV14	NA	TGTGCCAGCAGCACCCGGACTAGCGGGAGTGGGACCCAGTACTTC	CASSTRTSGSGTQYF
TRBJ1-5	NA	TRBV3-1	NA	TGTGCCAGCAGCCAAGACTGGAGGGGGCCCCAGCATTTT	CASSQDWRGPQHF
TRBJ2-7	NA	TRBV12-3/TRBV12-4	NA	TGTGCCAGCAGTTTAAGGGGGGGACAACTCTCCTACGAGCAGTACTTC	CASSLRGGQLSYEQYF
TRBJ1-5	NA	TRBV12-3/TRBV12-4	many	TGTGCCAGCACCCCACCCGGGGGTGGCAATCAGCCCCAGCATTTT	CASTPPGGGNQPQHF
TRBJ2-1	TRBD2	TRBV20-1	NA	TGCTGCGCCCCGTTCGGTAGCGGGAGAACGTCCTACAATGAGCAGTTCTTC	CCAPFGSGRTSYNEQFF
TRBJ2-1	TRBD2	TRBV12-3/TRBV12-4	few	TGTGCCAGCAGTTTGGGGCGGGCCGGGACGGGAGGCCATGAGCAGTTCTTC	CASSLGRAGTGGHEQFF
TRBJ2-5	TRBD1	TRBV5-1	NA	TGCGCCAGCAGCTGGGGGACAGGGGCCCGGGAGACCCAGTACTTC	CASSWGTGARETQYF
TRBJ2-2	NA	TRBV12-3/TRBV12-4	NA	TGTGCCAGCAGTTTTCTGACTAACTCGAACACCGGGGAGCTGTTTTTT	CASSFLTNSNTGELFF
TRBJ2-1	TRBD2	TRBV7-2	many	TGTGCCAGCAGCCGATTGGGGACTAGCGGAGTCAATGAGCAGTTCTTC	CASSRLGTSGVNEQFF
TRBJ2-5	TRBD1	TRBV20-1	few	TGCAGTGCTTCTAGGACAGGGAGGAAAGAGACCCAGTACTTC	CSASRTGRKETQYF
TRBJ1-4	NA	TRBV15	few	TGTGCCACCAGCAGAGACCCGGGATTGGGGGAAAAACTGTTTTTT	CATSRDPGLGEKLFF
TRBJ2-3	NA	TRBV15	many	TGTGCCACCAGCAGAGTACAAGGCGGAGATACGCAGTATTTT	CATSRVQGGDTQYF
TRBJ2-3	NA	TRBV11-1	NA	TGTGCCAGCAGCTTGGGGGGGCACTCCACAGATACGCAGTATTTT	CASSLGGHSTDTQYF
TRBJ2-1	TRBD2	TRBV7-2	NA	TGTGCCAGCAGCTTGACTAGCGGGAGGAAGATGGAGCAGTTCTTC	CASSLTSGRKMEQFF
TRBJ2-1	NA	TRBV4-2	NA	TGTGCCAGCAGCCAAGATCCGACTACCGTGCAGTTCTTC	CASSQDPTTVQFF
TRBJ2-3	TRBD2	TRBV5-1	few	TGCGCCAGCAGCTTGGTGTCCTCGCGGGGGGATACGCAGTATTTT	CASSLVSSRGDTQYF
TRBJ2-3	NA	TRBV6-6	NA	TGTGCCAGCAGACAGTCCACAGATACGCAGTATTTT	CASRQSTDTQYF
TRBJ1-1	NA	TRBV6-5	few	TGTGCCAGCAGTTACTCGAGATCGGGTGCGGGGGCTGAAGCTTTCTTT	CASSYSRSGAGAEAFF
TRBJ2-1	TRBD2	TRBV7-2	NA	TGTGCCAGCAGCTTTGCCCGAGGGACTAGCGGGAGGGAGTGGTACAATGAGCAGTTCTTC	CASSFARGTSGREWYNEQFF
TRBJ2-5	NA	TRBV3-1	many	TGTGCCAGCAGTCGGGTCGACGAGGGGACCCAGTACTTC	CASSRVDEGTQYF
TRBJ2-3	NA	TRBV21-1	NA	NA	CASSINFGRGARSDTQYF
TRBJ1-5	NA	TRBV6-5	few	TGTGCCAGTGGGGACAATCAGCCCCAGCATTTT	CASGDNQPQHF
TRBJ1-5	NA	TRBV20-1	NA	TGCAGTGCTATGGGGGATTTTAGCAATCAGCCCCAGCATTTT	CSAMGDFSNQPQHF
TRBJ2-7	TRBD1	TRBV20-1	NA	TGCAGTGCTAGTTATACAGGGGCTTACTACGAGCAGTACTTC	CSASYTGAYYEQYF
TRBJ2-1	NA	TRBV7-9	few	TGTGCCAGCAGGACCAGGGATTTGAATGAGCAGTTCTTC	CASRTRDLNEQFF
TRBJ2-7	NA	TRBV7-2	few	TGTGCCAGCAGCTACCAACTAGGGGGGAACGAGCAGTACTTC	CASSYQLGGNEQYF
TRBJ2-5	NA	TRBV7-2	few	TGTGCCAGCAGCTTAAATCCAGGGGAGACCCAGTACTTC	CASSLNPGETQYF
TRBJ2-7	TRBD1	TRBV5-1	many	TGCGCCAGCAGCTCTCTACAGGGGGAGAACGAGCAGTACTTC	CASSSLQGENEQYF
TRBJ2-1	NA	TRBV20-1	NA	TGCAGTGCCCCGGACTACAATGAGCAGTTCTTC	CSAPDYNEQFF
TRBJ2-3	TRBD2	TRBV15	NA	TGTGCCACCAGCAGAGCAGCGGGAGTACAAGATACGCAGTATTTT	CATSRAAGVQDTQYF
TRBJ1-6	NA	TRBV11-2	NA	TGTGCCAGCAGCTCAGGACACGTCTCGTCACCCCTCCACTTT	CASSSGHVSSPLHF
TRBJ2-5	TRBD2	TRBV28	NA	TGTGCCAGCAGTTTTAGGCTAGCGGGAGCTTGGTCCCAGTACTTC	CASSFRLAGAWSQYF
TRBJ2-1	NA	TRBV7-2	few	TGTGCCAGCAGCCCCGGCGGCAAATACAATGAGCAGTTCTTC	CASSPGGKYNEQFF
TRBJ2-1	TRBD2	TRBV20-1	many	TGCAGTGCCTTTCAATTTAGCGGGACGTCCTACAATGAGCAGTTCTTC	CSAFQFSGTSYNEQFF
TRBJ2-5	TRBD1	TRBV20-1	NA	TGCAGTGCCAACTACAGGGGGCGCCCAGAGACCCAGTACTTC	CSANYRGRPETQYF
TRBJ1-2	TRBD1	TRBV7-2	NA	TGTGCCAGCGGAGACAGGGTTACCTATGGCTACACCTTC	CASGDRVTYGYTF
TRBJ1-5	NA	TRBV3-1	NA	TGTGCCAGCAGCCAAGTGGGGGAGCCCCAGCATTTT	CASSQVGEPQHF
TRBJ1-2	TRBD1	TRBV24-1	NA	TGTGCCACCAGTGACCCGGGACAGGGAGTCACGGGCTACACCTTC	CATSDPGQGVTGYTF
TRBJ1-6	NA	TRBV28	NA	TGTGCCAGCAGCCGACAGGACGCCTATAATTCACCCCTCCACTTT	CASSRQDAYNSPLHF
TRBJ2-1	NA	TRBV5-1	NA	TGCGCCAGCAGCTTGGTTGCGTGGAATGAGCAGTTCTTC	CASSLVAWNEQFF